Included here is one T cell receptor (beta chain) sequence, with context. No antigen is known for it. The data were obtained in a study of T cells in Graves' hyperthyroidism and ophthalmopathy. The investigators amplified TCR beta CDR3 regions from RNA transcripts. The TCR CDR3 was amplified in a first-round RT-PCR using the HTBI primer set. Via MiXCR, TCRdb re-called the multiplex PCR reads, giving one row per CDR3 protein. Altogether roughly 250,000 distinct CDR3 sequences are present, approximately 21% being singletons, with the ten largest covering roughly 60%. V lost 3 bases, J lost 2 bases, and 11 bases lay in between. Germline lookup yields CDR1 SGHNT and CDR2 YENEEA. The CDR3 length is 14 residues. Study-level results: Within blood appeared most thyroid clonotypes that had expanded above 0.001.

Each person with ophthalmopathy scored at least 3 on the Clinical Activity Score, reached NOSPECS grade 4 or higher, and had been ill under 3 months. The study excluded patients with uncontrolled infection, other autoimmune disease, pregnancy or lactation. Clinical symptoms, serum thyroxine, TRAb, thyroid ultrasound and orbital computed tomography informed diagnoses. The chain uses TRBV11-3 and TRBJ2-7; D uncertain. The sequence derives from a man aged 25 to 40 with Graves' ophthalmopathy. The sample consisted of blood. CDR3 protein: CASSFYVGTYEQYF. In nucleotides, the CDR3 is TGTGCCAGCAGCTTTTACGTGGGAACCTACGAGCAGTACTTC. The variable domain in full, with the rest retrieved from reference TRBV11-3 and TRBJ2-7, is EAGVVQSPRYKIIEKKQPVAFWCNPISGHNTLYWYLQNLGQGPELLIRYENEEAVDDSQLPKDRFSAERLKGVDSTLKIQPAELGDSAVYLCASSFYVGTYEQYFGPGTRLTVT.